This T cell receptor beta chain is from a study of blood T cells in healthy people across ages. The study, taken as a whole, reports: PBMCs that were unsorted prevented a conclusive naive versus antigen-experienced comparison. Diversity estimates from one million T cells were considered underestimates.

Primers used in a second PCR of about 7 to 12 cycles were a sample-barcoded 5' primer and a J-beta primer mix. TCRdb fed the 5' RACE reads into MiXCR, producing one record per CDR3 protein. Of approximately 730,000 distinct CDR3 sequences in the sample, roughly 50% are singletons; the top ten hold around 40%. Caucasian, healthy and from Russia, the donors were aged between about 6 and 100. Every sample had a minimum of 6.5 million PBMCs isolated. The junction had 5 bases not matched to a gene; V was cut back by 5 bases and J by 4 bases. Germline lookup yields CDR1 MNHNY and CDR2 SVGAGI (reference sequence). This CDR3 has 14 amino acids. This clonotype has a handful of counts. No antigen is known for it.

The clonotype originates from a man at least 80 years old in good health. Sequenced input: blood. V usage is TRBV6-6 and J usage is TRBJ1-2, with 9 bases that match TRBD1. In DNA, the CDR3 is TGTGCCAGCAGTACCGGGACAGGGCTCTATGGCTACACCTTC. This gives the protein CASSTGTGLYGYTF.